Listed here are 20 T cell receptor beta chains from one sample, sequenced in a study of cytomegalovirus exposure and HLA in healthy donors. PCR employed 60 Vbeta and 13 Jbeta primers. Libraries were prepared by immunoSEQ multiplex PCR; TCRdb keeps only in-frame clonotypes and omits some of them. The data show 150,000 to 200,000 clones, with roughly four fifths seen just once and approximately 3.1% held by the top ten. The material sequenced was PBMCs. These receptors all stem from a woman aged 35 to 49 in good health and CMV-seronegative.

The chain joins TRBV11-2 to TRBJ1-2, with D possibly matching TRBD1 (6 bases). Trimming removed 1 base from V and 1 base from J, with 16 bases in between. Germline assignment: CDR1 SGHAT and CDR2 FQNNGV. The CDR3 sequence is 17 residues long. The CDR3 spells CASSLGYLGAGNYGYTF. DNA of the CDR3: TGTGCCAGCAGCTTAGGCTATCTGGGGGCGGGTAACTATGGCTACACCTTC.

This chain uses TRBV28 with TRBJ1-2, with 7 bases identical to TRBD1. CDR1 and CDR2 (germline): MDHEN, SYDVKM. Trimming cost V 3 bases and J 6 bases; bases outside gene matches: 4. The CDR3 extends over 13 amino acids. CDR3 nucleotides: TGTGCCAGCAGTTTTGGTAGGGGGCATGGCTACACCTTC. Protein: CASSFGRGHGYTF.

The chain employs TRBV5-1 and TRBJ2-1, with 11 bases identical to TRBD2. Germline CDR1 reads SGHRS; CDR2 reads YFSETQ. With 5 bases clipped from V and 8 bases from J, the junction kept 12 bases outside the gene matches. The CDR3 runs 16 residues. The CDR3 bases are TGCGCCAGCAGATACCTTCTAGCGGGGGGCAATTATGAGCAGTTCTTC. It is translated as CASRYLLAGGNYEQFF.

The table lists this clone with a count of one. This chain joins TRBV18 and TRBJ2-7; the D gene is possibly TRBD1 (6 bases). Between the trimmed V and J ends, which lost 1 base and 6 bases, there was a span of 16 bases. Germline-derived CDR1 and CDR2 are KGHSH and LQKENI. The CDR3 contains 15 residues. CDR3 sequence (DNA): TGTGCCAGCTCACCACTCGACAGGTTCTCTTTCGAGCAGTACTTC. Its translation: CASSPLDRFSFEQYF.

V usage is TRBV6-9 and J usage is TRBJ2-1, with D unclear. CDR3 length: 13 amino acids. Germline values: CDR1 MNHGY, CDR2 SVAAGI. V lost 2 bases and J 6 bases, leaving 8 bases between the germline ends. The CDR3 DNA reads TGTGCCAGCAGTTATGTTGCGGTCAATGAGCAGTTCTTC. This sequence encodes CASSYVAVNEQFF.

The chain employs TRBV7-2 and TRBJ2-7, with 7 bases aligning to TRBD2. CDR3 length equals 15 residues. Germline values: CDR1 SGHTA, CDR2 FQGNSA. V shed 5 bases and J 0 bases; nucleotides not matched to a gene: 7. The CDR3 here is CASSASGDHSYEQYF. The CDR3 DNA reads as TGTGCCAGCAGCGCCAGCGGGGATCACTCCTACGAGCAGTACTTC.

The CDR3 is CASSSKVNRMNTEAFF. CDR3 nucleotide sequence: TGTGCCAGCAGTTCCAAAGTCAACAGGATGAACACTGAAGCTTTCTTT. The J gene is TRBJ1-1, the V gene TRBV6-5; the D gene is possibly TRBD1 (5 bases). V was pared by 4 bases and J by 0 bases, with 15 bases between. Germline values: CDR1 MNHEY, CDR2 SVGAGI. The CDR3 is 16 residues long.

The chain couples TRBV10-3 to TRBJ1-1; 8 bases align to TRBD1. Germline assignment: CDR1 ENHRY and CDR2 SYGVKD. CDR3 length: 16 amino acids. Trimming cost V 0 bases and J 0 bases; bases outside gene matches: 3. The DNA for the CDR3 is TGTGCCATCAGTGAGTCTTGGACAGGGTTGAACACTGAAGCTTTCTTT. Its translation: CAISESWTGLNTEAFF.

This chain uses TRBV21-1 with TRBJ2-2; the D call of TRBD2 is as the table states it, not checked on the DNA. TRBV21-1 is shown as a pseudogene. This CDR3 comprises 14 residues. The DNA for the CDR3 is TGTGCCAGCAAAGCGGGAAAACACACCGGGGAGCTGTTTTTT. Translation: CASKAGKHTGELFF.

This chain connects TRBV6-5 to TRBJ1-3, with D unresolved. The V and J ends lost 5 bases and 4 bases respectively, with 15 bases between them. The CDR3 contains 15 residues. Germline loops: CDR1 MNHEY, CDR2 SVGAGI. The CDR3 spells CASSQRDSWGNTIYF. The CDR3 coding sequence is TGTGCCAGCAGTCAACGGGATTCGTGGGGAAACACCATATATTTT.

The chain combines TRBV18 with TRBJ1-5, with TRBD1 as a possible D gene (5 bases). The CDR3 is 17 residues long. Trimming pared 5 bases from V and 0 bases from J, leaving 17 bases between. Germline lookup yields CDR1 KGHSH and CDR2 LQKENI. The CDR3 sequence: CASSERRQYNSNQPQHF. CDR3 DNA: TGTGCCAGCTCAGAAAGACGACAGTATAATAGCAATCAGCCCCAGCATTTT.

The genes are TRBV4-1 and TRBJ2-6; 10 positions agree with TRBD1. Germline values: CDR1 MGHRA, CDR2 YSYEKL. V lost 3 bases and J lost 4; bases outside the gene matches: 9. The CDR3 consists of 18 residues. The CDR3 region has the DNA TGCGCCAGCAGCCATGACAGGGGGCGGGCTAAAGGGGCCAACGTCCTGACTTTC. Protein: CASSHDRGRAKGANVLTF.

V and J are TRBV9 and TRBJ2-2; 10 bases align to TRBD1. The CDR3 is 15 residues long. Germline V gives CDR1 SGDLS, CDR2 YYNGEE. Trimming removed 4 bases from V and 7 bases from J; junction bases left unmatched: 7. The CDR3 protein is CASSPRTGGIGELFF. As DNA, the CDR3 is TGTGCCAGCAGCCCGCGGACAGGGGGTATCGGGGAGCTGTTTTTT.

This chain joins TRBV5-1 and TRBJ1-4; D gene ambiguous. This CDR3 region has 17 residues. The germline gives CDR1 SGHRS, CDR2 YFSETQ. V dropped 4 bases and J dropped 8 bases, with 24 bases sitting between them. The DNA of the CDR3 is TGCGCCAGCAGCCGAAACAGTGGAACCGGGCGGGTCGAAAAACTGTTTTTT. Amino acids: CASSRNSGTGRVEKLFF.

Worth noting for this clone: Other DNA sequences in the sample encode the same CDR3. This chain connects TRBV6-5 to TRBJ1-1; no reliable D call. The CDR3 has 14 residues. The germline V and J ends were trimmed by 0 bases and 4 bases, with 9 bases remaining between them. The germline CDR1 and CDR2 sequences are MNHEY and SVGAGI. The CDR3 spells CASSYSEGGTEAFF. In DNA form, the CDR3 reads TGTGCCAGCAGTTACTCGGAGGGTGGCACTGAAGCTTTCTTT.

The chain has TRBV5-1 and TRBJ1-6, with 8 bases matching TRBD1. Germline V gene data show CDR1 as SGHRS and CDR2 as YFSETQ. J gave up 7 bases and V 2 bases, and 14 bases lay outside the gene matches. The CDR3 is made up of 18 amino acids. The CDR3, as DNA: TGCGCCAGCAGCTTCGGACAGGGACTCAGCTCCGGGAATTCACCCCTCCACTTT. Its translation: CASSFGQGLSSGNSPLHF.

This chain joins TRBV5-8 and TRBJ2-3; no clear D gene. The length of the CDR3 is 13 residues. V lost 4 bases and J 6 bases, leaving 12 bases between the germline ends. From germline, CDR1 is SGHTS and CDR2 YDEGEE. CDR3 region: CASSRYGGDTQYF. For the CDR3, the DNA is TGTGCCAGCAGCCGATATGGTGGCGATACGCAGTATTTT.

This sequence joins TRBV5-1 and TRBJ1-3; a possible D gene is TRBD1 (6 bases). The germline CDR1 and CDR2 sequences are SGHRS and YFSETQ. V was cut by 0 bases and J by 2 bases, with 12 bases left in between. The CDR3 covers 16 residues. CDR3 region: CASSLAVRGTGNTIYF. The CDR3 nucleotides are TGCGCCAGCAGCTTGGCGGTCAGGGGAACTGGAAACACCATATATTTT.

This clone has just a few counts. This chain joins TRBV5-4 and TRBJ2-1; 12 bases map to TRBD2. Trimming removed 4 bases from V and 4 bases from J; junction bases left unmatched: 3. Per germline, CDR1 SGHNT and CDR2 YYREEE (reference sequence). The CDR3 length is 15 residues. The CDR3, as DNA: TGTGCCAGCAGCCTACTAGCGGGGGGATACAATGAGCAGTTCTTC. It is translated as CASSLLAGGYNEQFF.

The V call is TRBV27, the J call TRBJ2-5; D perhaps matches TRBD2 (6 bases). The CDR3 is made up of 16 amino acids. V was pared by 6 bases and J by 1 base, with 18 bases between. The germline V gene has CDR1 MNHEY and CDR2 SMNVEV (reference sequence). The CDR3 DNA sequence: TGTGCCAGCAGCTCCCCGGGACTCAAAAGCCAAGAGACCCAGTACTTC. Translated, it gives CASSSPGLKSQETQYF.